The TCR beta chain under discussion was sequenced for a study of blood T cell repertoires in COVID-19. Overall study context: From the United States, Italy and Spain came samples of acute and convalescent COVID-19. Sources were T cells, B-cell-depleted T cells, or PBMCs; the material itself was cDNA or gDNA.

Source study methods: Cell counts per sample came from amplifying reference gene primers. Clones were sequenced by immunoSEQ multiplex PCR, and TCRdb holds only the in-frame ones, with some missing. For V, J and clone size, that table is used; D and trimming come from the DNA. The profile shows about 83,000 clones, about 70% of them singletons. There are a few counts of this clone. Germline-derived CDR1 and CDR2 are SGHNT and YYREEE (reference sequence). There are 14 residues in the CDR3. Between the trimmed V and J ends, which lost 5 bases and 6 bases, there was a span of 17 bases. The V gene is TRBV5-4, the J gene TRBJ1-2; D possibly corresponds to TRBD1 (5 bases). The sequencing sample was made of peripheral blood. The source is a woman older than 75 with active or convalescent COVID-19. The CDR3 loop is CASSIWGEIDGYTF. The CDR3 DNA sequence: TGTGCCAGCAGTATTTGGGGGGAGATTGATGGCTACACCTTC.